The rows below give T cell receptor beta chains drawn from one sample of a study of cytomegalovirus exposure and HLA in healthy donors. TCRdb's copy holds only in-frame clones and misses some; the assay was immunoSEQ multiplex PCR. The data hold about 200,000 clones, with roughly 83% observed a single time. Sequencing was performed on PBMCs. Source of these receptors: a male donor in good health and CMV-seropositive. CDR3s include the opening cysteine and the closing phenylalanine or tryptophan. D genes are given only for firm matches. The size entry is marked missing in some rows and otherwise reads once, few, many or a size class.

clone_size | d_call | j_call | v_call | cdr3_nt | cdr3_aa
. | . | TRBJ1-3 | TRBV7-2 | TGTGCCAGCAGCTTAGCGGCGAGGAGCTTTGGAAACACCATATATTTT | CASSLAARSFGNTIYF
. | . | TRBJ2-7 | TRBV13 | TGTGCCAGCAGCTTAGGGGACAGAACCTACGAGCAGTACTTC | CASSLGDRTYEQYF
few | TRBD2 | TRBJ2-1 | TRBV4-1 | TGCGCCAGCAGCCAAGGGTACACTAGCGGGGAAATCAATGAGCAGTTCTTC | CASSQGYTSGEINEQFF
. | TRBD1 | TRBJ1-2 | TRBV28 | TGTGCCAGCAGTCTGGAGGGGACAGGGGTATCGGACACCTTC | CASSLEGTGVSDTF
. | . | TRBJ1-4 | TRBV6-5 | TGTGCCAGCAGTTACGCCGGGACAAGTAATGAAAAACTGTTTTTT | CASSYAGTSNEKLFF
few | . | TRBJ2-3 | TRBV5-6 | TGTGCCAGCAGCTTTTTCATGAAAGCCCCAGATACGCAGTATTTT | CASSFFMKAPDTQYF
. | . | TRBJ2-1 | TRBV7-6 | TGTGCCAGCAGCCCGCGGACAGTGAAAAAACCGACCTACAATGAGCAGTTCTTC | CASSPRTVKKPTYNEQFF
. | . | TRBJ2-7 | TRBV7-2 | TGTGCCAGCAGCTTGTCCAGGTCCTACGAGCAGTACTTC | CASSLSRSYEQYF
. | TRBD1 | TRBJ2-4 | TRBV7-2 | TGTGCCAGCAGCTTACAGGGGGCCGAAATAAACATTCAGTACTTC | CASSLQGAEINIQYF
. | . | TRBJ2-7 | TRBV20-1 | TGCAGTGCTCCAGGGGTCCACGAGCAGTACTTC | CSAPGVHEQYF
. | TRBD1 | TRBJ1-3 | TRBV29-1 | TGCAGCGTTGGAGGACAGGGGGCGGTAAACACCATATATTTT | CSVGGQGAVNTIYF
. | . | TRBJ1-2 | TRBV9 | TGTGCCAGCAGCGTAGAGGGGAATTATGGCTACACCTTC | CASSVEGNYGYTF
. | TRBD1 | TRBJ1-4 | TRBV19 | TGTGCCAGTAGTATCGGGACAGGGACCGAAAAACTGTTTTTT | CASSIGTGTEKLFF
. | TRBD2 | TRBJ2-1 | TRBV5-1 | TGCGCCAGCAGCTCAAAGACTAGCGGGCCGTACAATGAGCAGTTCTTC | CASSSKTSGPYNEQFF
. | . | TRBJ2-7 | TRBV7-2 | TGTGCCAGCAGCTCTAACTTGAACTACGAGCAGTACTTC | CASSSNLNYEQYF
. | TRBD2 | TRBJ2-3 | TRBV5-4 | TGTGCCAGCAGGGCTAGCGGGAGCACAGATACGCAGTATTTT | CASRASGSTDTQYF
. | TRBD2 | TRBJ2-1 | TRBV13 | TGTGCCAGCAGCTTAGGCCCGGGACTAGCGGGCTACAATGAGCAGTTCTTC | CASSLGPGLAGYNEQFF
. | TRBD1 | TRBJ1-6 | TRBV10-2 | TGCGCCAGCACTTTACCAGGGGGAAATTCACCCCTCCACTTT | CASTLPGGNSPLHF
. | . | TRBJ2-6 | TRBV18 | TGTGCCAGCCCTCTAATTATTTCTGGGGCCAACGTCCTGACTTTC | CASPLIISGANVLTF
. | . | TRBJ1-1 | TRBV21-1 | TGTGCCAGCAGCACGAAAAGGGGGGGGGAAGCTTTCTTT | CASSTKRGGEAFF
. | . | TRBJ2-1 | TRBV2 | TGTGCCAGCAGTGAAGCGCAGGTTAATGAGCAGTTCTTC | CASSEAQVNEQFF
. | . | TRBJ2-3 | TRBV6-1 | TGTGCCAGCAGGCCTTCTAGCATAGGCGCAGATACGCAGTATTTT | CASRPSSIGADTQYF
. | . | TRBJ1-5 | TRBV6-5 | TGTGCCAGCAGAGGCAGAGTACCTACGGGGCCCCAGCATTTT | CASRGRVPTGPQHF